Shown below are 6 T cell receptor beta chains from a single sample sequenced in a study of human T cells and chemical hapten exposure. TCRdb passed the RACE reads through MiXCR, listing each CDR3 protein once. The repertoire holds 28,000 or so distinct CDR3 sequences, with around 7.4% as singletons. Time point: healthy volunteer bleed at 2 weeks. Someone pulled total RNA out of unfractionated whole blood. The sequencing input was whole blood. The receptor set was obtained from a human donor in good health. Some clones in this sample may be carry-over from other donors' samples.

This clonotype came up many times. J is TRBJ2-7 and V is TRBV29-1; 14 nucleotides match TRBD2. The CDR3 extends over 13 amino acids. V shed 6 bases and J 5 bases; nucleotides not matched to a gene: 3. Germline CDR1 is SQVTM and CDR2 is ANQGSEA. The CDR3 protein is CSVTSGRVDEQYF. The CDR3 nucleotides are TGCAGCGTGACTAGCGGGAGGGTGGACGAGCAGTACTTC.

In its sample, this clonotype was seen many times. The V call is TRBV6-6, the J call TRBJ1-2; 9 bases are a match to TRBD1. V trimming: 2 bases; J trimming: 8 bases; junction bases outside the gene matches: 3. Germline V gene sequence: CDR1 MNHNY, CDR2 SVGAGI (reference sequence). The CDR3 has 13 amino acids. This CDR3 reads CASSYRQGDGYTF. The CDR3 nucleotides are TGTGCCAGCAGTTACAGACAGGGGGACGGCTACACCTTC.

This clonotype was detected many times. The chain combines TRBV6-4 with TRBJ2-3, with 9 bases fitting TRBD1. Germline lookup yields CDR1 MRHNA and CDR2 SNTAGT. This CDR3 comprises 14 residues. The J segment lost 1 base and the V segment lost 4 bases, leaving 0 bases of the junction unmatched. The DNA of the CDR3 is TGTGCCAGCAGTGGGACAGGGGGCACAGATACGCAGTATTTT. It yields the protein CASSGTGGTDTQYF.

Note on this clonotype: A much larger clone is a single base away; this may be a read error. Because the CDR3 is missing its conserved closing phenylalanine or tryptophan, this is likely a read error. V and J are TRBV6-5 and TRBJ1-4; D ambiguous. The CDR3 extends over 12 amino acids. Trimming left V 6 bases short and J 3 bases short, with 5 bases between. Germline V CDR1 and CDR2: MNHEY, SVGAGI. The CDR3 nucleotides read TGTGCCAGCAGCCAGGCTAATGAAAAACTGTTTTTG. This sequence encodes CASSQANEKLFL.

The chain carries TRBV3-1 and TRBJ2-2; tentative D call: TRBD2 (5 bases). Germline CDR1 and CDR2: LGHDT and YNNKEL (reference sequence). Trimming pared 1 base from V and 7 bases from J, leaving 10 bases between. The length of the CDR3 is 14 residues. The CDR3 region has the DNA TGTGCCAGCAGCCAAGGTCCGAGGGACGGGGAGCTGTTTTTT. Its protein is CASSQGPRDGELFF.

This clonotype occurred a few times. CDR3 region: CASSPAAGTVNQPQHF. The CDR3 DNA sequence: TGTGCCAGCTCACCAGCCGCCGGGACAGTCAATCAGCCCCAGCATTTT. V and J are TRBV18 and TRBJ1-5, with 7 bases aligning to TRBD1. There are 16 residues in the CDR3. With 2 bases clipped from V and 3 bases from J, the junction kept 7 bases outside the gene matches. Germline lookup yields CDR1 KGHSH and CDR2 LQKENI.